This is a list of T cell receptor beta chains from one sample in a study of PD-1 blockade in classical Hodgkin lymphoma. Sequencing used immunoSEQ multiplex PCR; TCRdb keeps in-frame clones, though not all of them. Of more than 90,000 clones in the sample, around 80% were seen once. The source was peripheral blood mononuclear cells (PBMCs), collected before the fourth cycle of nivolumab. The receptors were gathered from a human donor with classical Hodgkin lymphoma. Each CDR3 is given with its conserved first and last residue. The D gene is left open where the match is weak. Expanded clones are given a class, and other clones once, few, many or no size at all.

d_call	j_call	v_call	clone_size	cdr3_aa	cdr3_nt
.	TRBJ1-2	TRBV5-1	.	CASRLTAGGYTF	TGCGCCAGCAGATTGACAGCGGGCGGCTACACCTTC
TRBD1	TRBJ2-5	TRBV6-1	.	CASSETGSSGTQYF	TGTGCCAGCAGTGAGACAGGGTCATCGGGGACCCAGTACTTC
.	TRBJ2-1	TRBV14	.	CASSQLVLQGRKASYNEQFF	TGTGCCAGCAGCCAATTGGTACTACAGGGACGTAAAGCCTCCTACAATGAGCAGTTCTTC
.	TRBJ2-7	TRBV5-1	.	CASSVGTPGGYEQYF	TGCGCCAGCAGCGTCGGGACTCCCGGGGGCTACGAGCAGTACTTC
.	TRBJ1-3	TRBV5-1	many	CASSLGAILGSGNTIYF	TGCGCCAGCAGCTTGGGGGCCATCTTAGGCTCTGGAAACACCATATATTTT
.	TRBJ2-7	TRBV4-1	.	CASRSVGIWAEEQYF	TGCGCCAGCAGGTCGGTAGGGATTTGGGCCGAGGAGCAGTACTTC
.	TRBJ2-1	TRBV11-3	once	CASSLDQVGYNEQFF	TGTGCCAGCAGCTTAGATCAAGTGGGCTACAATGAGCAGTTCTTC
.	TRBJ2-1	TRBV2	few	CASSSVPPGSYNEQFF	TGTGCCAGCAGCTCCGTCCCACCTGGCTCCTACAATGAGCAGTTCTTC
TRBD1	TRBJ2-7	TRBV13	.	CASSFDRGAVEQYF	TGTGCCAGCAGCTTTGACAGGGGAGCGGTCGAGCAGTACTTC
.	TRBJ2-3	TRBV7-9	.	CASRAGQHSTDTQYF	TGTGCCAGCAGAGCCGGACAGCATAGCACAGATACGCAGTATTTT
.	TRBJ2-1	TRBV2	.	CASSDDRHEQFF	TGTGCCAGCAGTGATGACCGACATGAGCAGTTCTTC
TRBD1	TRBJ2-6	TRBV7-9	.	CASSTDRGRGSGANVLTF	TGTGCCAGCAGCACGGACAGGGGCCGAGGCTCTGGGGCCAACGTCCTGACTTTC
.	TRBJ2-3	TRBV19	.	CASSILGLGGSTDTQYF	TGTGCCAGTAGTATACTTGGACTTGGGGGGAGCACAGATACGCAGTATTTT
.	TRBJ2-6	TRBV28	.	CASTPGLSGANVLTF	TGTGCCAGCACCCCCGGACTCTCTGGGGCCAACGTCCTGACTTTC
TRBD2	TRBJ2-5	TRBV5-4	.	CASSFAGVETQYF	TGTGCCAGCAGCTTTGCGGGGGTAGAGACCCAGTACTTC
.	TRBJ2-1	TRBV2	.	CASSDFLGASDEQFF	TGTGCCAGCAGTGACTTCCTAGGGGCGTCGGATGAGCAGTTCTTC
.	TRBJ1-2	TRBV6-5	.	CASSQVPGNYGYTF	TGTGCCAGCAGTCAGGTTCCAGGGAACTATGGCTACACCTTC
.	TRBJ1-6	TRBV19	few	CASTRVLNSPLHF	TGTGCCAGTACCCGGGTACTTAATTCACCCCTCCACTTT
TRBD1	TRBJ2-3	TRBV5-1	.	CASSGGQGTDTQYF	TGCGCCAGCAGCGGGGGACAGGGTACAGATACGCAGTATTTT
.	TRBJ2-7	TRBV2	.	CASRVWVFRQYF	TGTGCCAGCAGAGTCTGGGTCTTTCGGCAGTACTTC
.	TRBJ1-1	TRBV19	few	CASSIRRGLVTNTEAFF	TGTGCCAGTAGTATCCGCCGGGGTCTTGTGACGAACACTGAAGCTTTCTTT
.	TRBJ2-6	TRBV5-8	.	CASSLALVLSSGANVLTF	TGTGCCAGCAGCTTGGCCCTCGTCTTGAGCTCTGGGGCCAACGTCCTGACTTTC
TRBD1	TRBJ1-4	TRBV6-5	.	CASSYLGAGGGEKLFF	TGTGCCAGCAGTTACTTGGGAGCAGGGGGCGGTGAAAAACTGTTTTTT
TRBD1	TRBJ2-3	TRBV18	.	CASSPSLFAAGGTDTQYF	TGTGCCAGCTCACCCTCACTCTTTGCGGCAGGGGGTACAGATACGCAGTATTTT
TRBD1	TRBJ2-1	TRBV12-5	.	CASGFSGTVYNEQFF	TGTGCTAGTGGTTTTTCAGGGACAGTGTACAATGAGCAGTTCTTC
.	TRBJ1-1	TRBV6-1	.	CASSEVTFYEAFF	TGTGCCAGCAGTGAAGTGACCTTTTACGAAGCTTTCTTT
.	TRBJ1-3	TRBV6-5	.	CASSYSMWFSGNTIYF	TGTGCCAGCAGTTACTCGATGTGGTTCTCTGGAAACACCATATATTTT
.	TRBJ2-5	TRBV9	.	CASSAFTGGETQYF	TGTGCCAGCAGCGCTTTTACAGGAGGGGAGACCCAGTACTTC
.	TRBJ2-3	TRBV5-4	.	CASSLRVRAGTDTQYF	TGTGCCAGCAGCTTGAGGGTTAGGGCCGGCACAGATACGCAGTATTTT
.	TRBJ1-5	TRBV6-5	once	CASSVQGQPQHF	TGTGCCAGCAGTGTCCAGGGGCAGCCCCAGCATTTT
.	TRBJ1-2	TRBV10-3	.	CAISRDGENYGYTF	TGTGCCATCAGCCGGGACGGGGAAAACTATGGCTACACCTTC
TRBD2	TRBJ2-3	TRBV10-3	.	CAISELSGGTDTQYF	TGTGCCATCAGTGAGTTAAGCGGGGGCACAGATACGCAGTATTTT
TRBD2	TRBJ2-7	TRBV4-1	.	CASSQDWGIVAGVSYEQYF	TGCGCCAGCAGCCAAGATTGGGGGATTGTTGCGGGAGTCTCCTACGAGCAGTACTTC
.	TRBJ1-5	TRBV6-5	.	CASRRRNQPQHF	TGTGCCAGCAGGAGGCGAAATCAGCCCCAGCATTTT
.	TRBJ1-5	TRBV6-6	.	CASSYVGVQPQHF	TGTGCCAGCAGTTACGTCGGGGTTCAGCCCCAGCATTTT
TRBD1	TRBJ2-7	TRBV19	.	CASSPRTGPNEQYF	TGTGCCAGTAGTCCCAGGACAGGCCCCAACGAGCAGTACTTC
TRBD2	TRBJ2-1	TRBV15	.	CATSPAGGPNEQFF	TGTGCCACCAGCCCAGCGGGAGGGCCCAATGAGCAGTTCTTC
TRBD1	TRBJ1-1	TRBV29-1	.	CSGGDRSYAEAFF	TGCAGCGGGGGGGACAGGTCCTACGCTGAAGCTTTCTTT
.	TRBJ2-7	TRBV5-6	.	CASSPTHGYYEQYF	TGTGCCAGCAGCCCTACACACGGCTACTACGAGCAGTACTTC
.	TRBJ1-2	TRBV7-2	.	CAITEGSNYGYTF	TGTGCGATTACAGAGGGCAGTAACTATGGCTACACCTTC
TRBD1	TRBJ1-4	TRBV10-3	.	CAIRGTGFNEKLFF	TGTGCCATCAGGGGGACAGGGTTTAATGAAAAACTGTTTTTT
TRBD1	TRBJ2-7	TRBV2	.	CASSIQGAEVNEQYF	TGTGCCAGCAGTATACAGGGGGCGGAGGTTAACGAGCAGTACTTC
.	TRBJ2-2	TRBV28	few	CASSFGQYTGELFF	TGTGCCAGCAGTTTCGGACAGTACACCGGGGAGCTGTTTTTT
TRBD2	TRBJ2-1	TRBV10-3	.	CAISALSGGANEQFF	TGTGCCATCAGTGCTTTGAGCGGGGGGGCCAATGAGCAGTTCTTC
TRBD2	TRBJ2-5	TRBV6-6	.	CASSYGKGRGETQYF	TGTGCCAGCAGTTACGGGAAGGGGAGGGGAGAGACCCAGTACTTC
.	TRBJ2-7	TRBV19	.	CASSIVAEGDYEQYF	TGTGCCAGTAGTATAGTAGCGGAAGGGGACTACGAGCAGTACTTC
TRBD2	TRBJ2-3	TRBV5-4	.	CASSPGTSGGGTQYF	TGTGCCAGCAGTCCCGGGACTAGCGGGGGAGGTACGCAGTATTTT
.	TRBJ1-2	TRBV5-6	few	CASSLVRMGYTF	TGTGCCAGCAGCCTGGTCCGGATGGGCTACACCTTC
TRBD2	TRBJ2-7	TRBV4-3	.	CASSRLAGVEQYF	TGCGCCAGCAGCCGATTAGCGGGAGTTGAGCAGTACTTC
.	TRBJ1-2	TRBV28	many	CASSPGDTRGYTF	TGTGCCAGCAGCCCCGGGGACACGAGGGGCTACACCTTC